This is a list of T cell receptor beta chains from one sample in a study of monozygotic twins with inflammatory bowel disease. TCRdb re-called the 5' RACE reads, yielding one record per CDR3 amino acid sequence without DNA. There are under 130,000 distinct CDR3 sequences in the sample, with less than 2% held by the top ten. The source material was blood. The receptors were sampled from a human donor with ulcerative colitis or Crohn's disease, or a healthy co-twin of an affected twin (not recorded which). Both conserved end residues are part of each CDR3.

length	J	V	CDR3
16	TRBJ2-1	TRBV28	CASSLAPGLAGDEQFF
14	TRBJ2-7	TRBV18	CASSPPSVRDEQYF
14	TRBJ2-1	TRBV20-1	CSAPSRLTYNEQFF
11	TRBJ2-1	TRBV5-4	CASSSAFEQFF
13	TRBJ1-1	TRBV9	CASSGTRNTEAFF
13	TRBJ1-5	TRBV12-3/TRBV12-4	CASSLSAGQPQHF
14	TRBJ1-1	TRBV7-9	CASSPRSGGTEAFF
17	TRBJ2-4	TRBV6-5	CASSTLSGGLAKNIQYF
13	TRBJ2-4	TRBV6-5	CASHGSGKNMQYF
12	TRBJ1-4	TRBV7-2	CASSLFNEKLFF
16	TRBJ2-1	TRBV3-1	CASSPPASSSYNEQFF
15	TRBJ2-7	TRBV6-2/TRBV6-3	CASSTGLAGAYEQYF
13	TRBJ1-6	TRBV6-6	CASSYSSRSPLHF
14	TRBJ1-2	TRBV20-1	CSARESIPGHGYTF
13	TRBJ2-3	TRBV19	CASRRASTDTQYF
12	TRBJ1-2	TRBV12-3/TRBV12-4	CASARSDYGYTF
18	TRBJ2-1	TRBV12-3/TRBV12-4	CASSLGGGASSSYNEQFF